The subject of this entry is one T cell receptor beta chain. Its antigen is currently unknown. CDR3 size: 16 residues. The data were taken from a study of CD8 T cells in Susac syndrome. An amount of RNA that ranged from roughly 0.5 to 1 ug was reverse transcribed with random hexamers. Amplification of TCR beta CDR3 used immunoSEQ multiplex PCR across 54 Vbeta and 13 Jbeta. MiXCR, applied by TCRdb to the immunoSEQ multiplex PCR reads, yields one record per CDR3 protein. The data contain about 240,000 distinct CDR3 sequences, 90% to 96% of them singletons. Findings and caveats of the study: Clonal expansion was not observed in the Susac syndrome CD4+ T cell repertoires. The authors acknowledged that their TCR sequencing and HLA analysis involved a relatively small number of individuals.

This sequence was found in a human donor with Susac syndrome. This chain links TRBV21-1 with TRBJ1-5. TRBV21-1 is a pseudogene. The sequenced material came from CD4+ T cells from PBMCs. CDR3 in amino acids: CASSKNPTGSNQPQHF. CDR3 bases: TGTGCCAGCAGCAAAAACCCCACGGGGAGCAATCAGCCCCAGCATTTT.